The 6 T cell receptor beta chains given below trace back to one sample, sequenced in a study of blood T cell repertoires in COVID-19. Sequencing was performed with immunoSEQ multiplex PCR; in TCRdb, only in-frame clones are kept and a portion is missing. The profile covers approximately 50,000 clones, with 85% appearing a single time and roughly 10% taken by the ten largest. The sequenced sample consisted of peripheral blood. The source is a human donor in a cohort sampled during active COVID-19.

The rearrangement links TRBV7-9 to TRBJ2-3; 8 nucleotides match TRBD2. V lost 4 bases, J lost 6 bases, and 6 bases stayed unmatched. CDR3 length equals 14 residues. Germline V gene lookup returns CDR1 SEHNR and CDR2 FQNEAQ (reference sequence). CDR3 amino acids: CASSSHRLADTQYF. The CDR3 coding sequence is TGTGCCAGCAGCTCCCACCGACTAGCGGATACGCAGTATTTT.

V and J are TRBV5-1 and TRBJ2-7; D is uncertain. CDR3 length: 15 amino acids. Germline lookup yields CDR1 SGHRS and CDR2 YFSETQ. Trimming took 0 bases from V and 6 from J, leaving 16 bases between them. The CDR3 DNA sequence: TGCGCCAGCAGCTTGGATAATGGTAGCCCCCGCGAGCAGTACTTC. This sequence encodes CASSLDNGSPREQYF.

V and J are TRBV7-9 and TRBJ2-3; D is possibly TRBD1 (5 bases). CDR1 is SEHNR, CDR2 FQNEAQ, per germline (reference sequence). V lost 4 bases and J lost 2, with 10 bases in between. CDR3 length: 14 amino acids. For the CDR3, the DNA is TGTGCCAGCAGCTCTGGACATACCACAGATACGCAGTATTTT. This translates into CASSSGHTTDTQYF.

The rearrangement joins TRBV28 to TRBJ2-1; D perhaps matches TRBD1 (6 bases). The germline V and J ends were trimmed by 5 bases and 2 bases, with 10 bases remaining between them. CDR1 is MDHEN and CDR2 is SYDVKM in the germline V gene. The CDR3 spans 14 residues. Here the CDR3 reads CASSQQGAYNEQFF. CDR3 DNA: TGTGCCAGCAGTCAACAGGGAGCCTACAATGAGCAGTTCTTC.

The V call is TRBV2, the J call TRBJ1-5, with D unclear. CDR3 length: 14 residues. Germline CDR1 and CDR2: SNHLY and FYNNEI. V was shortened by 3 bases and J by 3 bases, with 9 bases between the two germline ends. The DNA for the CDR3 is TGTGCCAGCAGTGATATGGGCCCCAATCAGCCCCAGCATTTT. Amino acids: CASSDMGPNQPQHF.

V is TRBV5-1 and J is TRBJ2-1; TRBD1 aligns across 7 bases. CDR3 size: 15 residues. Germline CDR1 and CDR2: SGHRS and YFSETQ. V trimming: 3 bases; J trimming: 2 bases; junction bases outside the gene matches: 5. The CDR3 sequence is CASSWKGTAYNEQFF. CDR3 bases: TGCGCCAGCAGCTGGAAAGGGACAGCCTACAATGAGCAGTTCTTC.